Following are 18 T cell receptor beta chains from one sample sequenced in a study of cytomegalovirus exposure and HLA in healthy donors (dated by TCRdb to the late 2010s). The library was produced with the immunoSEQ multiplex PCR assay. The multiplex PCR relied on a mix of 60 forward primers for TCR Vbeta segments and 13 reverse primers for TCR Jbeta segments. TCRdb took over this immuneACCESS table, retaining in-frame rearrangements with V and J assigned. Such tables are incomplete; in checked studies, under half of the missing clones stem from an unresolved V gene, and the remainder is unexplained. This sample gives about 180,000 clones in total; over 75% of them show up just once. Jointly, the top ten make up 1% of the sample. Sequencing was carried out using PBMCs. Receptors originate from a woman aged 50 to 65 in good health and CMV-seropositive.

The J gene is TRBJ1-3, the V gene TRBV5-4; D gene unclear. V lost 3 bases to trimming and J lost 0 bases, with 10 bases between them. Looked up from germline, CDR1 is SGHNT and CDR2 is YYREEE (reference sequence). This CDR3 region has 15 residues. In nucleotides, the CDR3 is TGTGCCAGCAGCTGGGGAGGGTCCTCTGGAAACACCATATATTTT. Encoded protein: CASSWGGSSGNTIYF.

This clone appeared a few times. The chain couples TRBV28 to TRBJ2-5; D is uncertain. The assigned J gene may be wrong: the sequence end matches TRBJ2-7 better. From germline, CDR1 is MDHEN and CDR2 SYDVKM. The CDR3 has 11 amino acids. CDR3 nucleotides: TGTGCCTCGGGTTACTCCTACGAGCAGTACTTC. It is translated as CASGYSYEQYF.

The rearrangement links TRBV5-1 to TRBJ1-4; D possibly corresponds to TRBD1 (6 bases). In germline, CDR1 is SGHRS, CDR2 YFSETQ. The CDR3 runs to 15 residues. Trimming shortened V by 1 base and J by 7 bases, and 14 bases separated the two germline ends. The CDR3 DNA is TGCGCCAGCAGCTTGAGGACAGAATATAGTGAAAAACTGTTTTTT. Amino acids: CASSLRTEYSEKLFF. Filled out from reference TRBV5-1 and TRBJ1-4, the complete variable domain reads KAGVTQTPRYLIKTRGQQVTLSCSPISGHRSVSWYQQTPGQGLQFLFEYFSETQRNKGNFPGRFSGRQFSNSRSEMNVSTLELGDSALYLCASSLRTEYSEKLFFGSGTQLSVL.

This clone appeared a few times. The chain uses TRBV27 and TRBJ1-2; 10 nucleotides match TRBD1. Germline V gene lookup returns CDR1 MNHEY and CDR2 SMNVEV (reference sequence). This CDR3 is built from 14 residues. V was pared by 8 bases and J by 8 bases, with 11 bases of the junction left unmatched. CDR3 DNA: TGTGCCAGCCGCCCGACAGGGGGCGTTGGCGGCTACACCTTC. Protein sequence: CASRPTGGVGGYTF.

The CDR3 spells CASSPTGTYTDTQYF. DNA for the CDR3: TGTGCCAGCAGCCCGACAGGGACCTACACAGATACGCAGTATTTT. J is TRBJ2-3 and V is TRBV28; 7 bases align to TRBD1. In germline, CDR1 is MDHEN, CDR2 SYDVKM. Trimming at V came to 6 bases and at J to 2 bases, leaving 8 bases not matched to a gene. There are 15 residues in the CDR3. Full variable domain (rest looked up from reference TRBV28 and TRBJ2-3): DVKVTQSSRYLVKRTGEKVFLECVQDMDHENMFWYRQDPGLGLRLIYFSYDVKMKEKGDIPEGYSVSREKKERFSLILESASTNQTSMYLCASSPTGTYTDTQYFGPGTRLTVL.

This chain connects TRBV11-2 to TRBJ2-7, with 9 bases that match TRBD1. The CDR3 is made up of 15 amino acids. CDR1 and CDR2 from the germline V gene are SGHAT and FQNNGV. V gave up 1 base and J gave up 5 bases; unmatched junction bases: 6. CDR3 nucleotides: TGTGCCAGCAGCTTAGGGGGACAGGGATTTGACGAGCAGTACTTC. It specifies CASSLGGQGFDEQYF.

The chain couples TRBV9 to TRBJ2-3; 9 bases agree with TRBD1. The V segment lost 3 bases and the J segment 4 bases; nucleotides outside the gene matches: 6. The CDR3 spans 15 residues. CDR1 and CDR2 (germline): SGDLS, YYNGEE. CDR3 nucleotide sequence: TGTGCCAGCAGCGCCGGGACAGGGAGGCCAGATACGCAGTATTTT. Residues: CASSAGTGRPDTQYF.

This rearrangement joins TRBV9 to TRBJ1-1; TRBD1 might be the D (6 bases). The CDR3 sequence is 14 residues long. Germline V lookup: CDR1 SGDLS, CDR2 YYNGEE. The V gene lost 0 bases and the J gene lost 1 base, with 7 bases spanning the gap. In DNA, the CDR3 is TGTGCCAGCAGCGTAGCAGGGGCGAACACTGAAGCTTTCTTT. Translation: CASSVAGANTEAFF.

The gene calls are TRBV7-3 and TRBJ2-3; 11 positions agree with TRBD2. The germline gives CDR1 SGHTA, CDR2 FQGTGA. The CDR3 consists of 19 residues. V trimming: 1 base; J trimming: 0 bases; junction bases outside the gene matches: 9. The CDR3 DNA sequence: TGTGCCAGCAGCTTAAGGGGACTAGCGGAAACCTTCAGCACAGATACGCAGTATTTT. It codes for CASSLRGLAETFSTDTQYF.

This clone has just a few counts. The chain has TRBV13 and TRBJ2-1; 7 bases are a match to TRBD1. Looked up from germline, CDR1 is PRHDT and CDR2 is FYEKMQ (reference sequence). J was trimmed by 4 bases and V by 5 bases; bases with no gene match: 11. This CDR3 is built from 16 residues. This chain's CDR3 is CASSEDGQGVYNEQFF. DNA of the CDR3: TGTGCCAGCAGCGAGGATGGGCAGGGGGTGTACAATGAGCAGTTCTTC.

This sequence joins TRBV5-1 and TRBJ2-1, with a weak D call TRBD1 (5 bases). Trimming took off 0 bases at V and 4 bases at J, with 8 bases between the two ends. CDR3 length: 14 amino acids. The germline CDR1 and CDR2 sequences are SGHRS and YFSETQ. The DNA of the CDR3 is TGCGCCAGCAGCTTGGAGGGGCTATACAATGAGCAGTTCTTC. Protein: CASSLEGLYNEQFF.

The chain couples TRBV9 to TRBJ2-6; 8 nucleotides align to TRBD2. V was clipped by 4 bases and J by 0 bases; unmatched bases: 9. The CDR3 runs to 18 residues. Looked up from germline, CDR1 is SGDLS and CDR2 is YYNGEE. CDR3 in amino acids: CASSFSREGGSGANVLTF. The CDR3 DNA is TGTGCCAGCAGCTTCTCTCGGGAGGGAGGCTCTGGGGCCAACGTCCTGACTTTC. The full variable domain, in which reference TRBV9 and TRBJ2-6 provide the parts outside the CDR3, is DSGVTQTPKHLITATGQRVTLRCSPRSGDLSVYWYQQSLDQGLQFLIQYYNGEERAKGNILERFSAQQFPDLHSELNLSSLELGDSALYFCASSFSREGGSGANVLTFGAGSRLTVL.

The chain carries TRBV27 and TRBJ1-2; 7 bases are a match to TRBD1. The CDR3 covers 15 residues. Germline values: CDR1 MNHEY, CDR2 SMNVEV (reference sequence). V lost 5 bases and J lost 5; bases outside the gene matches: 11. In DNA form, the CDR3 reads TGTGCCAGCAGTGTAAACAGGGGAGAAGGATATGGCTACACCTTC. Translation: CASSVNRGEGYGYTF.

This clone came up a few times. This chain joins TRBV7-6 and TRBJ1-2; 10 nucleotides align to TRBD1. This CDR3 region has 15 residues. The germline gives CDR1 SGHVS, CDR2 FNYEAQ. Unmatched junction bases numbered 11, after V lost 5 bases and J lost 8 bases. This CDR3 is CASSPGDRGFGGYTF. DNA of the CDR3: TGTGCCAGCAGCCCAGGGGACAGGGGTTTTGGAGGCTACACCTTC.

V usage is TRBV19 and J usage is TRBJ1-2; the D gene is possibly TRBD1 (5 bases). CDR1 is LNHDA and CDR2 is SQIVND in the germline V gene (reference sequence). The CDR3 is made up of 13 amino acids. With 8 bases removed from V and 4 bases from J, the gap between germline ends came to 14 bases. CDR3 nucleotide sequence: TGTGCCAGTGACACCGGGGGGGGCTATGGCTACACCTTC. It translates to CASDTGGGYGYTF.

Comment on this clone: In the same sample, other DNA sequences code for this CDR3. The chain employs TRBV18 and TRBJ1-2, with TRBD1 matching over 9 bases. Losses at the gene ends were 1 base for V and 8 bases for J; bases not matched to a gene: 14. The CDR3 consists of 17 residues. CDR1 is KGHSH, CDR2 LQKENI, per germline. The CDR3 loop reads CASSPLGTGPQEDGYTF. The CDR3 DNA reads TGTGCCAGCTCACCACTCGGGACAGGGCCCCAGGAGGACGGCTACACCTTC.

This CDR3 reads CASRRNRGNTGELFF. The CDR3 DNA is TGTGCCAGCAGGCGAAACAGGGGGAACACCGGGGAGCTGTTTTTT. V is TRBV6-5 and J is TRBJ2-2; 7 bases agree with TRBD1. In germline, CDR1 is MNHEY, CDR2 SVGAGI. J lost 1 base, V lost 6 bases, and 5 bases had no gene match. The CDR3 runs 15 residues.

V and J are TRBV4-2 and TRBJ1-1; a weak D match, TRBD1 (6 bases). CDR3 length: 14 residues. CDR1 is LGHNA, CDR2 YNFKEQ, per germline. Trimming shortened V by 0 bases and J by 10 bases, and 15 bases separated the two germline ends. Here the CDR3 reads CASSQEAGGRVAFF. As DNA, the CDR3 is TGTGCCAGCAGCCAAGAGGCGGGGGGGCGGGTAGCTTTCTTT.